The rows below give T cell receptor beta chains drawn from one sample of a study of T cell responses to AZD1222 COVID-19 vaccine. The data were produced by immunoSEQ multiplex PCR, yet TCRdb's version contains in-frame clones alone and is incomplete. The table includes 110,000 to 150,000 clones, about 88% detected once. This material consisted of peripheral blood, taken 28 days after the second AZD1222 dose. The source of these receptors is an adult who received the AZD1222 COVID-19 vaccine. CDR3s include the opening cysteine and the closing phenylalanine or tryptophan. D genes are given only for firm matches. Clone size is given for some rows only: seen once, a few or many times, or a class if the clone is expanded.

>TRBD2|TRBJ2-7|TRBV9|once
TGTGCCAGCAGCGTAGGACTAGCGGGAGCCGAGCAGTACTTC
CASSVGLAGAEQYF
>.|TRBJ1-1|TRBV30|.
TGTGCCTGGATCAAAGGGGGACTCCAAGGCCCTGAAGCTTTCTTT
CAWIKGGLQGPEAFF
>.|TRBJ1-4|TRBV7-2|.
TGTGCCAGCAGCTTAGCGCACATAGGGGCCGCCCAGAATGAAAAACTGTTTTTT
CASSLAHIGAAQNEKLFF
>.|TRBJ1-6|TRBV4-3|.
TGCGCCAGCAGCCAAGATTCAAGGCCCCGTTATAATTCACCCCTCCACTTT
CASSQDSRPRYNSPLHF
>.|TRBJ2-2|TRBV7-8|.
TGTGCCAGCAGCTTACTTAGCTCGGTCGGGGAGCTGTTTTTT
CASSLLSSVGELFF
>.|TRBJ1-3|TRBV28|.
TGTGCCAGCAAGGACGGACGCACTGGAAACACCATATATTTT
CASKDGRTGNTIYF
>TRBD1|TRBJ2-7|TRBV6-5|.
TGTGCCAGCAACTCCCCGACAGGGGGCAAAAACGAGCAGTACTTC
CASNSPTGGKNEQYF
>.|TRBJ2-7|TRBV10-1|.
TGCGCCAGCAGTGAGGAGGAGGGGGCAGACGAGCAGTACTTC
CASSEEEGADEQYF
>.|TRBJ1-3|TRBV6-5|.
TGTGCCAGCAGTAGACGTTTTCCCGGAAACACCATATATTTT
CASSRRFPGNTIYF
>.|TRBJ2-3|TRBV6-1|.
TGTGCCAGCAGTGAATACAAGGAGGATACGCAGTATTTT
CASSEYKEDTQYF
>TRBD2|TRBJ2-7|TRBV7-2|.
TGTGCCAGCAGCACAATGGGGGGGAGCGGGAAATACGAGCAGTACTTC
CASSTMGGSGKYEQYF
>.|TRBJ1-5|TRBV19|few
TGTGCCAGTAGTATAGGGGGTGCAGCTAGTCAGCCCCAGCATTTT
CASSIGGAASQPQHF
>.|TRBJ1-6|TRBV6-6|.
TGTGCCAGCTCTAGCTATGATTCACCCCTCCACTTT
CASSSYDSPLHF
>TRBD2|TRBJ2-2|TRBV7-9|.
TGTGCCTACCCCCCGGGACTAGGTAACACCGGGGAGCTGTTTTTT
CAYPPGLGNTGELFF
>TRBD1|TRBJ2-2|TRBV4-2|.
TGTGCCAGCAGCCAACCCCCGACAGGGAACGATGACCTGTTTTTT
CASSQPPTGNDDLFF
>.|TRBJ1-3|TRBV23-1|.
TGCGCCAGCAGTCAATCGAAGTGTACTGGAAACACCATATATTTT
CASSQSKCTGNTIYF
>.|TRBJ2-2|TRBV18|.
TGTGCCAGCTCACCATTACAGTCTGACACCGGGGAGCTGTTTTTT
CASSPLQSDTGELFF
>TRBD1|TRBJ2-1|TRBV6-1|.
TGTGCCAGCAGCCAAGGACAGGTATACAATGAGCAGTTCTTC
CASSQGQVYNEQFF
>.|TRBJ2-2|TRBV18|.
TGTGCCAGCTCACCACCATCATTCAACACCGGGGAGCTGTTTTTT
CASSPPSFNTGELFF
>.|TRBJ1-5|TRBV19|.
TGTGCCAGTAGTATTCGGCAGGGGAATCAGCCCCAGCATTTT
CASSIRQGNQPQHF
>.|TRBJ2-2|TRBV6-5|.
TGTGCCAGCAGTTTAAACTACGGGACAGGGGAGCTGTTTTTT
CASSLNYGTGELFF
>.|TRBJ1-2|TRBV3-1/TRBV3-2|.
TGTGCCAGCAGCCAAGGGGCAGGGCCTGGCTACACCTTC
CASSQGAGPGYTF
>.|TRBJ1-6|TRBV25-1|.
TGTGCCAGCAGTGAAATCTATAAGGGGTCACCCCTCCACTTT
CASSEIYKGSPLHF
>.|TRBJ1-2|TRBV24-1|.
TGTGCCACCAGTGAACACGGACGGAACTATGGCTACACCTTC
CATSEHGRNYGYTF
>.|TRBJ1-3|TRBV28|.
TGTGCCAGCAGGGACAGTTACTCTGGAAACACCATATATTTT
CASRDSYSGNTIYF
>.|TRBJ2-7|TRBV12-3/TRBV12-4|.
TGTGCCAGTACAGGGTTATTATCCTACGAGCAGTACTTC
CASTGLLSYEQYF
>.|TRBJ1-5|TRBV6-6|.
TGTGCCAGCAGAAACAGGGTAGGTCAGCCCCAGCATTTT
CASRNRVGQPQHF
>TRBD1|TRBJ1-1|TRBV6-4|.
TGTGCCAGCAGCGCCCGGACAGGCCTGGACACTGAAGCTTTCTTT
CASSARTGLDTEAFF
>.|TRBJ2-3|TRBV6-4|.
TGTGCCAGCAGTGACACCGGCGGCGGCACAGATACGCAGTATTTT
CASSDTGGGTDTQYF
>.|TRBJ2-2|TRBV24-1|.
TGTGCCACCAGTGCCCTCTTACCAGCCGCCGGGGAGCTGTTTTTT
CATSALLPAAGELFF
>.|TRBJ1-2|TRBV6-1|.
TGTGCCAGCAGTGAGCTAAAGGTTGGCGGCTACACCTTC
CASSELKVGGYTF
>.|TRBJ1-2|TRBV10-1|.
TGCGCCAGCAGTGAGGGACAGAACTATGGCTACACCTTC
CASSEGQNYGYTF
>TRBD1|TRBJ2-2|TRBV6-2/TRBV6-3|.
TGTGCCAGCAGTTACAGACCGGGACAGGTGAACACCGGGGAGCTGTTTTTT
CASSYRPGQVNTGELFF
>.|TRBJ1-2|TRBV11-1|.
TGTGCCAGCAGCTCCAGGGGTGGCTACACCTTC
CASSSRGGYTF
>.|TRBJ2-1|TRBV27|.
TGTGCCAGCAGTCCCGGGGCTGGTAATGAGCAGTTCTTC
CASSPGAGNEQFF
>.|TRBJ1-5|TRBV6-6|.
TGTGCCATTTCCCCACAGGCTGATCAGCCCCAGCATTTT
CAISPQADQPQHF
>.|TRBJ1-2|TRBV11-2|.
TGTGCCAGCAGCCAAAGGAATGGAGCTGGCTACACCTTC
CASSQRNGAGYTF
>.|TRBJ1-5|TRBV5-1|.
TGCGCCAGCAGCTTGGATGCAGGTCAGCCCCAGCATTTT
CASSLDAGQPQHF
>.|TRBJ2-3|TRBV27|few
TGTGCCAGCAGGACTTCAGGGGATACGCAGTATTTT
CASRTSGDTQYF
>.|TRBJ1-1|TRBV28|.
TGTGCCAGCAGTAATTCAGGGAAGAACACTGAAGCTTTCTTT
CASSNSGKNTEAFF
>TRBD1|TRBJ1-2|TRBV7-2|.
TGTGCCAGCAGCTTGACCGGGACAGGGCTCTTCGGCTACACCTTC
CASSLTGTGLFGYTF
>TRBD2|TRBJ2-1|TRBV7-9|.
TGTGCCAGCAGCTTATCGGCTAGCGGTAGTGAGCAGTTCTTC
CASSLSASGSEQFF
>TRBD1|TRBJ2-1|TRBV5-1|.
TGCGCCAGCAGCGTATCCCGGGACAGTCCCGGTAACGTTGAGTTCTTC
CASSVSRDSPGNVEFF
>.|TRBJ1-2|TRBV6-5|once
TGTGCCAGCAGTTATACCACAGGTTACTATGGCTACACCTTC
CASSYTTGYYGYTF